This T cell receptor (beta chain) was documented in a study of cytomegalovirus exposure and HLA in healthy donors. Vbeta (60) and Jbeta (13) primers were used in the PCR. Here immunoSEQ multiplex PCR was the method, and the copy in TCRdb shows in-frame clones only, minus some. The sample yields about 220,000 clones, roughly 82% seen once. As to this clone: The target antigen is unknown.

Findings and caveats of the study: Researchers catalogued around 150 TCR beta chains as cytomegalovirus-associated. Among immune exposure information, only CMV serostatus was available.

With 5 bases removed from V and 4 bases from J, the gap between germline ends came to 14 bases. The CDR3 runs to 14 residues. Germline V CDR1 and CDR2: SGHTA, FQGNSA. The sample was PBMCs. This receptor was taken from a woman aged 40 to 50 in good health and CMV-seropositive. The J gene is TRBJ1-2, the V gene TRBV7-2, with TRBD1 as a possible D gene (5 bases). The CDR3: CASSPQGAGYGYTF. Written as DNA, the CDR3 is TGTGCCAGCAGCCCGCAGGGAGCGGGCTATGGCTACACCTTC.